Here is one TCR beta chain with its context. The clone's antigen remains unknown. The input lacks base qualities; no much larger clone sits a single base away. For sequencing of the TCRbeta CDR3 region, genomic DNA was extracted from the sorted cells. TCRbeta CDR3 regions were sequenced using the immunoSEQ Assay. What TCRdb holds here is the immuneACCESS table cut down to in-frame rearrangements. Part of the clones is not present; checked against another copy, under half of the missing clones reflect an unresolved V gene, and the others are unexplained. The sample data list some 75,000 clones, and around nine tenths of these were observed just once. Of the sample, under 0.9% falls within the top ten clones. Patients with autoimmune disease history or receiving systemic immunosuppression were excluded from the trial. Peripheral blood for TCR sequencing was collected from all dose cohorts at baseline, on cycle 4 day 1, and on cycle 7 day 1. Samples came from an open-label, multicenter, first-in-human phase I dose-escalation trial of ivuxolimab. Adults with locally advanced or metastatic melanoma, renal cell carcinoma, hepatocellular carcinoma or head and neck squamous cell carcinoma were enrolled in the trial. Before TCR sequencing, CD4+ T cells and CD8+ T cells were sorted from peripheral blood as separate populations.

This sample was included in a study of OX40 agonist ivuxolimab in advanced cancers. Study-level background: Ivuxolimab, which targeted the costimulatory receptor OX40 (CD134), was an agonistic, fully human IgG2 monoclonal antibody. In the dose-escalation cohort, 82.7% of patients were male, and the mean age was approximately 64 years, with a range of roughly 23 to 85. Patients were allowed to have had prior anti-PD-1, anti-PD-L1 or anti-CTLA-4 therapy, and approximately 40% of the dose-escalation patients had previously received checkpoint inhibitors. Peripheral TCRbeta sequencing was intended to test whether TCR sequence diversity was altered and clonal T-cell expansion was caused by ivuxolimab. Among the roughly 52 dose-escalation patients, about 20 had hepatocellular carcinoma, approximately 15 melanoma, 9 renal cell carcinoma and 9 head and neck cancer. The paper describes the monotherapy dose-escalation part (N of about 50 patients) of the phase I trial of ivuxolimab. Intravenous ivuxolimab was administered to patients every 2 weeks at six dose levels: 0.01, 0.1, 0.3, 1.5, 3 and 10 mg/kg. Partial responses occurred in three dose-escalation patients: two with cutaneous melanoma and one with hepatocellular carcinoma. Overall results and qualifications from the work: Low levels of normalized T-cell clonal expansion were also shown by some nonresponding patients. Which antigens the clonally expanded peripheral T cells were specific for was not determined. In the 0.1-3.0 mg/kg groups, partial responders were among the patients with the lowest normalized peripheral clonal expansion, particularly in CD8+ T cells. After ivuxolimab, CD8+ T cells had more expanded clones than CD4+ T cells on average. At doses of 0.1 to 3.0 mg/kg, clonal expansion of both CD4+ and CD8+ blood T cells was observed from baseline to week 6.

The CDR3 contains 15 residues, cysteine and phenylalanine counted. Of all the DNA, just the CDR3 is kept, 45 bases in frame from base 1. CDR1 and CDR2, looked up from the germline V gene, are SNHLY and FYNNEI. Germline trimming amounts to 3 bases on V and 6 bases on J, with 10 as the count of junction bases outside the gene matches. The TCR was taken from an adult with an advanced solid tumor such as melanoma, head and neck, liver or kidney cancer. The rearrangement combines TRBV2 with TRBJ1-1; the junction holds 7 bases that match TRBD1. Material: CD4+ or CD8+ T cells sorted from blood, obtained in a trial of the OX40 agonist ivuxolimab. The CDR3 loop reads CASSEGGGGRAEAFF. In nucleotides, the sequence is TGTGCCAGCAGTGAGGGGGGAGGGGGCAGGGCTGAAGCTTTCTTT.